This T cell receptor beta chain was sequenced during a study of PD-1 blockade in classical Hodgkin lymphoma. This clone was found once. Sequencing used immunoSEQ multiplex PCR; TCRdb keeps in-frame clones, though not all of them. The repertoire holds approximately 80,000 clones, with roughly 89% as singletons. This CDR3 comprises 15 residues. CDR1 is LNHDA, CDR2 SQIVND, per germline (reference sequence). V gave up 7 bases and J gave up 3 bases; unmatched junction bases: 11. All patients experienced relapse after autologous stem cell transplantation, and brentuximab vedotin exposure was variable. This receptor was identified in a human donor with classical Hodgkin lymphoma. The rearrangement joins TRBV19 to TRBJ1-1; 7 nucleotides line up with TRBD1. Sequencing was performed on peripheral blood mononuclear cells (PBMCs), taken at baseline. Written as DNA, the CDR3 is TGTGCCAGTATGGGGGCGGAGGACAGGTACACTGAAGCTTTCTTT. Translating gives CASMGAEDRYTEAFF.